This T cell receptor beta chain appears in the sequencing data of a study of cytomegalovirus exposure and HLA in healthy donors. Whole-study context: T cells numbering approximately 170 million yielded some 100 million unique TCR beta sequences in an earlier analysis. Study-wide results and limits: Among TCR beta chains, those listed as cytomegalovirus-associated numbered 164.

This CDR3 is 13 amino acids long. Per germline, CDR1 MNHEY and CDR2 SVGAGI. The J segment lost 4 bases and the V segment lost 11 bases, leaving 7 bases of the junction unmatched. Regarding this clone: Its antigen is not identified.

The PCR made use of 60 Vbeta and 13 Jbeta primers. TCRdb's table, derived via immunoSEQ multiplex PCR, lists solely in-frame clones and lacks some. Of approximately 82,000 clones detected, around 76% appear once; the ten largest clones hold around 1.5%. Material: PBMCs. This chain connects TRBV6-5 to TRBJ2-5; 10 bases match TRBD1. This clonotype was obtained from a man aged 35 to 55 in good health and CMV-seronegative. CDR3 region: CASAGTGVETQYF. The CDR3 DNA reads as TGTGCCTCGGCCGGGACAGGGGTAGAGACCCAGTACTTC.